These 5 T cell receptor beta chains were all obtained from the same sample, sequenced in a study of T cells in Graves' hyperthyroidism and ophthalmopathy. Researchers took RNA transcripts and amplified the TCR beta CDR3 regions from them. The TCR CDR3 was amplified in a first-round RT-PCR using the HTBI primer set. TCRdb recomputed calls from the multiplex PCR reads with MiXCR, one row per CDR3 protein. This table has approximately 400,000 distinct CDR3 sequences, 15% to 18% appearing once. Sequenced material: blood. The source is a woman between 18 and 29 years old with Graves' hyperthyroidism.

This clonotype was counted many times. The rearrangement links TRBV5-1 to TRBJ2-1; D gene ambiguous. Trimming removed 6 bases at V and 6 bases at J, with 13 bases between. The germline CDR1 and CDR2 sequences are SGHRS and YFSETQ. The CDR3 length is 13 residues. CDR3 loop: CASIEKSGNEQFF. The CDR3 DNA is TGCGCCAGCATTGAAAAGTCGGGCAATGAGCAGTTCTTC. Full variable domain (rest looked up from reference TRBV5-1 and TRBJ2-1): KAGVTQTPRYLIKTRGQQVTLSCSPISGHRSVSWYQQTPGQGLQFLFEYFSETQRNKGNFPGRFSGRQFSNSRSEMNVSTLELGDSALYLCASIEKSGNEQFFGPGTRLTVL.

About this clonotype: A read error may be the cause here, since a much bigger clone is one base away. The chain joins TRBV12-3 or TRBV12-4 to TRBJ1-6; D remains unclear. This CDR3 has 14 residues. In DNA form, the CDR3 reads TGTGCCAGCGGTTTCCGGGTGGGTAATTCACCCCTCCACTTT. Amino acid sequence: CASGFRVGNSPLHF.

This clonotype has ten or more counts. This chain links TRBV20-1 with TRBJ1-2; D call uncertain. With 2 bases removed from V and 3 bases from J, the gap between germline ends came to 10 bases. The CDR3 covers 13 residues. In germline, CDR1 is DFQATT, CDR2 SNEGSKA (reference sequence). CDR3 DNA: TGCAGTGCTAGAAACAGCGATTACTATGGCTACACCTTC. The encoded protein is CSARNSDYYGYTF.

Of note for this clonotype: The junction and the germline gene differ at one end; a read error may be behind it. V is TRBV7-2 and J is TRBJ2-3, with a possible D match to TRBD1 (5 bases). Germline CDR1 SGHTA, CDR2 FQGNSA. The CDR3 consists of 15 residues. The DNA for the CDR3 is TGTGCCAACAGCAGGGCACGGCGCAACACAGATACGCAGTATTTT. This sequence encodes CANSRARRNTDTQYF. Drawing the rest from reference TRBV7-2 and TRBJ2-3, the complete variable domain is GAGVSQSPSNKVTEKGKDVELRCDPISGHTALYWYRQSLGQGLEFLIYFQGNSAPDKSGLPSDRFSAERTGGSVSTLTIQRTQQEDSAVYLCANSRARRNTDTQYFGPGTRLTVL.

Many counts were recorded for this clonotype. The chain is built from TRBV20-1 and TRBJ2-3; TRBD2 matches at 13 bases. This CDR3 is 16 amino acids long. After removal of 4 bases from V and 3 bases from J, the junction contained 7 bases not matched to a gene. Germline V gene sequence: CDR1 DFQATT, CDR2 SNEGSKA (reference sequence). The CDR3 spells CSAITRTSGSTDTQYF. The CDR3 DNA follows: TGCAGTGCTATCACCCGGACTAGCGGGAGTACAGATACGCAGTATTTT.